This is a list of T cell receptor beta chains from one sample in a study of CD8 T cells in ankylosing spondylitis. TCRdb re-analysed the 5' RACE reads in MiXCR, keeping a single row per CDR3 protein. Among 100,000 to 150,000 distinct CDR3 sequences, roughly 9% were seen once, and the ten largest hold roughly 3.4%. The sequenced material came from blood, either unsorted or a sorted T cell fraction (not recorded which). These receptors were obtained from a male donor with ankylosing spondylitis or in good health (not recorded which). Both conserved end residues are part of each CDR3. Each record gives: J gene, V gene, clone size, CDR3 length, D gene, CDR3 DNA, CDR3 protein. The D gene is left open where the match is weak. For some rows the clone size is stated as once, few or many, or as a class when expanded; others skip it.

TRBJ2-3 TRBV5-1 many 13 . TGCGCCAGCTCGGACCAGGGGACAGATACGCAGTATTTT CASSDQGTDTQYF
TRBJ2-3 TRBV5-6 few 12 . TGTGCCAGCAGCTGGTCCGAAGATACGCAGTATTTT CASSWSEDTQYF
TRBJ1-2 TRBV27 . 13 . TGTGCCAGCAGTTTACGGACGGGATATGGCTACACCTTC CASSLRTGYGYTF
TRBJ2-3 TRBV5-1 many 14 TRBD2 TGCGCCAGCAGCCTAAGCGGGAGCGCAGATACGCAGTATTTT CASSLSGSADTQYF
TRBJ2-2 TRBV14 . 14 . TGTGCCAGCAGGCTGGGACACGACACCGGGGAGCTGTTTTTT CASRLGHDTGELFF
TRBJ1-1 TRBV7-8 . 15 . TGTGCCAGCAGCTTAGTGACCGACAGGAACACTGAAGCTTTCTTT CASSLVTDRNTEAFF
TRBJ2-3 TRBV4-2 few 15 TRBD1 TGTGCCAGCAGCCAAGGACAGGGAAGCACAGATACGCAGTATTTT CASSQGQGSTDTQYF
TRBJ2-7 TRBV28 many 14 . TGTGCCAGCAGTTTATCGGGGACTTTGTACGAGCAGTACTTC CASSLSGTLYEQYF
TRBJ2-1 TRBV7-2 many 15 TRBD1 TGTGCCAGCAGCAAAGGACAGGGGGGTTACAATGAGCAGTTCTTC CASSKGQGGYNEQFF
TRBJ2-7 TRBV7-2 few 14 TRBD1 TGTGCCAGCAGCGCCGGACAGGGGAACTACGAGCAGTACTTC CASSAGQGNYEQYF
TRBJ2-1 TRBV28 many 21 TRBD2 TGTGCCAGCAGCCCCGCTCCCGGGACAGAGATTAGCGGGAGGCTTTACAATGAGCAGTTCTTC CASSPAPGTEISGRLYNEQFF
TRBJ2-1 TRBV6-2/TRBV6-3 few 16 . TGTGCCAGCAGTTACTCGAAACGGGAATTCGCATATGAGCAGTTCTTC CASSYSKREFAYEQFF
TRBJ2-3 TRBV20-1 few 11 . TGCAGTGAGCAAATCACAGATACGCAGTATTTT CSEQITDTQYF
TRBJ2-1 TRBV5-1 many 11 . TGCGCCAGCAGCGCCTTAGTTGAGCAGTTCTTC CASSALVEQFF
TRBJ2-1 TRBV20-1 few 12 . TGCAGTGACGACAAGCTTGTTTCTGAGCAGTTCTTC CSDDKLVSEQFF
TRBJ2-7 TRBV29-1 . 18 TRBD1 TGCAGCGTCCGTACGACAGGGGGACCCCCCAACCATATATCCGAGCAGTACTTC CSVRTTGGPPNHISEQYF
TRBJ2-1 TRBV12-3/TRBV12-4 many 11 . TGTGCCAGCAGGGAAGTATCCCTTCAGTTCTTC CASREVSLQFF
TRBJ2-7 TRBV5-5 many 14 TRBD1 TGTGCCAGCAGCAAGGGACAGGGGTGGAACGAGCAGTACTTC CASSKGQGWNEQYF
TRBJ1-5 TRBV18 many 13 . TGTGCCAGCTCACCTCGGGGGGATCAGCCCCAGCATTTT CASSPRGDQPQHF
TRBJ1-1 TRBV7-9 many 14 . TGTGCCAGCAGCTCTCGAAGGAGGGCATTTGAAGCTTTCTTT CASSSRRRAFEAFF
TRBJ2-1 TRBV10-3 many 18 . TGTGCCATCAGTGGGCAGGGGACCGGGACGAGCTCCTACAATGAGCAGTTCTTC CAISGQGTGTSSYNEQFF
TRBJ2-7 TRBV6-5 many 15 TRBD1 TGTGCCAGCAGTTACGCGGGACAGGGGATTTGGGAGCAGTACTTC CASSYAGQGIWEQYF
TRBJ2-3 TRBV5-1 many 15 TRBD1 TGCGCCAGCAGCTTGGTGGACAGGGACACAGATACGCAGTATTTT CASSLVDRDTDTQYF
TRBJ2-7 TRBV7-9 . 13 . TGTGCCAGCAGCGCAGGGGAGACCTACGAGCAGTACTTC CASSAGETYEQYF
TRBJ2-5 TRBV20-1 many 13 . TGCAGTGCTAGTGTTCGGGGCACCCCGACCCAGTACTTC CSASVRGTPTQYF
TRBJ2-1 TRBV2 . 12 . TGTGCCAGCAGCGACAGATGGATTGAGCAGTTCTTC CASSDRWIEQFF
TRBJ1-1 TRBV2 . 13 . TGTGCCAGCAGCGACCGGGAGAACACTGAAGCTTTCTTT CASSDRENTEAFF
TRBJ2-7 TRBV5-4 . 16 . TGTGCCAGCAGCTTGGGCCTAAGGGGGGCCGGCGACGAGCAGTACTTC CASSLGLRGAGDEQYF
TRBJ2-7 TRBV3-1 . 13 . TGTGCCAGCAGCCAGGGATCATGGGGCGAGCAGTACTTC CASSQGSWGEQYF
TRBJ2-1 TRBV20-1 few 15 TRBD2 TGCTGTGCCCCTCGGCCACTAGCGCACTACAATGAGCAGTTCTTC CCAPRPLAHYNEQFF
TRBJ2-1 TRBV7-2 many 15 . TGTGCCAGCAGCTTAGAGGGCAGGGGTTATGGTGAGCAGTTCTTC CASSLEGRGYGEQFF